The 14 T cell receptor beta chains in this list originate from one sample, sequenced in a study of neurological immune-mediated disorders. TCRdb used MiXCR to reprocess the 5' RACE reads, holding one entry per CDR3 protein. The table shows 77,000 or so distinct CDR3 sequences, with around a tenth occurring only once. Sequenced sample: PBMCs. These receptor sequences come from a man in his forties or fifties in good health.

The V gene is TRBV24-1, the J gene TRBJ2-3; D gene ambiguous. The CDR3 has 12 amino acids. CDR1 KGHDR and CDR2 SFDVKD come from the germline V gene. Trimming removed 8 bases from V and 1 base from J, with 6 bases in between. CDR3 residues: CATTDGTDTQYF. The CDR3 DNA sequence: TGTGCCACCACAGACGGCACAGATACGCAGTATTTT.

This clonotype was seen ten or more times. The DNA of the CDR3 is TGCAGCGCCCTACCCCGGGGGGCGGGTGAAAAACTGTTTTTT. Its protein product is CSALPRGAGEKLFF. The chain carries TRBV29-1 and TRBJ1-4; maybe TRBD1 (6 bases). CDR3 length: 14 amino acids. Deletions cut 7 bases from V and 7 bases from J, with 19 bases between. The germline gives CDR1 SQVTM, CDR2 ANQGSEA.

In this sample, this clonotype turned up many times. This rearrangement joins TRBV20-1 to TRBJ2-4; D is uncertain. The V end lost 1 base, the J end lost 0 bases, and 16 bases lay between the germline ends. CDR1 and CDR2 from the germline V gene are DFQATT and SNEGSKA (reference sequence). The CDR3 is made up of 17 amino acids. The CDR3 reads CSARATSRQLAKNIQYF. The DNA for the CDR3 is TGCAGTGCTAGAGCAACCTCGAGGCAGCTAGCCAAAAACATTCAGTACTTC.

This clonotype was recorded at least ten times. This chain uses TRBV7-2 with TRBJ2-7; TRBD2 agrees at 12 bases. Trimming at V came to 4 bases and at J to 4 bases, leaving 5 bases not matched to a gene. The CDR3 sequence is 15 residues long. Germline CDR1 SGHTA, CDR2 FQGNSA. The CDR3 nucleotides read TGTGCCAGCAGCTACGGACTAGCGGGAAGTTACGAGCAGTACTTC. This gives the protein CASSYGLAGSYEQYF.

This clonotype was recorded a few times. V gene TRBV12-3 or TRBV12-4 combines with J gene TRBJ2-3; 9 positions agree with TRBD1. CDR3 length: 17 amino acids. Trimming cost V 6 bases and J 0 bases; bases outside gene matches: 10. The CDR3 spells CASSTGTGPPSTDTQYF. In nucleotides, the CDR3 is TGTGCCAGCAGCACCGGGACAGGGCCTCCAAGCACAGATACGCAGTATTTT.

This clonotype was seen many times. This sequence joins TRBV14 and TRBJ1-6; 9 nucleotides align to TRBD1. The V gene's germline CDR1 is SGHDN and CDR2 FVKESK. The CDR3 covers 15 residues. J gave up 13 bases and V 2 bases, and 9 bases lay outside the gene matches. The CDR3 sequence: CASSQPGQGLAPLHF. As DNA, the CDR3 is TGTGCCAGCAGCCAACCCGGACAGGGGCTTGCCCCCCTCCACTTT.

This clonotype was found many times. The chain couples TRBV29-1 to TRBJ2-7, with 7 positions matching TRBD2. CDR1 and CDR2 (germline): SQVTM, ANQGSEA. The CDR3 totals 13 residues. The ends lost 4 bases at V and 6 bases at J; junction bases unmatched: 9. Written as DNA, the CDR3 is TGCAGCGTTGGGGCGGGAGACGGGTCCGAGCAGTACTTC. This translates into CSVGAGDGSEQYF.

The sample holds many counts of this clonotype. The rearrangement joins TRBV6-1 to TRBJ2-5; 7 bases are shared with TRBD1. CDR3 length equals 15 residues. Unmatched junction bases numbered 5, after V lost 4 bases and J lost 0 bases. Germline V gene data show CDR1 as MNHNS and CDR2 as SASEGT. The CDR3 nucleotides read TGTGCCAGCAGTGCCTGGACAGGAAACCAAGAGACCCAGTACTTC. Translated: CASSAWTGNQETQYF.

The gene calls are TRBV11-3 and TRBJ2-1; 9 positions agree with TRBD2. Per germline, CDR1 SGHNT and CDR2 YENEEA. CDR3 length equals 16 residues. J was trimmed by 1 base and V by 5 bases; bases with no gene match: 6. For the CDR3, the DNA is TGTGCCAGCAGCCCAGGGGCGGGGGGGTCCTACAATGAGCAGTTCTTC. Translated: CASSPGAGGSYNEQFF.

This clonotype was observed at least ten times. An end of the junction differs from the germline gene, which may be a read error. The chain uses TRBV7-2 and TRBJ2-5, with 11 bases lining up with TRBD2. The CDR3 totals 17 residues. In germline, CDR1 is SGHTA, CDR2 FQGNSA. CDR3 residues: CSSSLAGMGLAAGTQYF. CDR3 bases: TGTTCCAGCAGCTTAGCCGGAATGGGACTAGCGGCTGGGACCCAGTACTTC. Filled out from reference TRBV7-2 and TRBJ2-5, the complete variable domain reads GAGVSQSPSNKVTEKGKDVELRCDPISGHTALYWYRQSLGQGLEFLIYFQGNSAPDKSGLPSDRFSAERTGGSVSTLTIQRTQQEDSAVYLCSSSLAGMGLAAGTQYFGPGTRLLVL.

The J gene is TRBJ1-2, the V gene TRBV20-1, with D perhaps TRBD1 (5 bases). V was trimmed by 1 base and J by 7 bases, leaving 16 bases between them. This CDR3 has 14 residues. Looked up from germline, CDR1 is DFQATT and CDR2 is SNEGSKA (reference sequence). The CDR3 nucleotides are TGCAGTGCTAGAGTTTCGGTAGGGGTCGGTGGCTACACCTTC. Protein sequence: CSARVSVGVGGYTF.

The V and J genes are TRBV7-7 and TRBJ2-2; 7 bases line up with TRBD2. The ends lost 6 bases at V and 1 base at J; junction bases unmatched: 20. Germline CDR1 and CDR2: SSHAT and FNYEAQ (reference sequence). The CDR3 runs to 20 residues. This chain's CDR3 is CASSHLGEGSWQQNTGELFF. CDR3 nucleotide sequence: TGTGCCAGCAGTCACTTGGGGGAGGGTTCGTGGCAGCAGAACACCGGGGAGCTGTTTTTT.

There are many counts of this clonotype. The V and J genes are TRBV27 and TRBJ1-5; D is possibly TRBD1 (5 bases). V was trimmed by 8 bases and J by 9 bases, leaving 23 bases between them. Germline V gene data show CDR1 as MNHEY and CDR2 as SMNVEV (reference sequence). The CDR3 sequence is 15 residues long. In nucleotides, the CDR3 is TGTGCCAGCCGACCCCGTGACAGACTGTTCTTGCCCCAGCATTTT. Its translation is CASRPRDRLFLPQHF.

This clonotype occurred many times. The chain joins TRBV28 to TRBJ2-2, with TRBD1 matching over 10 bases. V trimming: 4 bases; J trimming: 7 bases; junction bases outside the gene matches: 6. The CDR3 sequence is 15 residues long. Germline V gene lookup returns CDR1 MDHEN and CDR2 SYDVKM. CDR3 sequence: CASSSSGQGVGELFF. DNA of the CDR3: TGTGCCAGCAGTTCCTCCGGACAGGGGGTCGGGGAGCTGTTTTTT.